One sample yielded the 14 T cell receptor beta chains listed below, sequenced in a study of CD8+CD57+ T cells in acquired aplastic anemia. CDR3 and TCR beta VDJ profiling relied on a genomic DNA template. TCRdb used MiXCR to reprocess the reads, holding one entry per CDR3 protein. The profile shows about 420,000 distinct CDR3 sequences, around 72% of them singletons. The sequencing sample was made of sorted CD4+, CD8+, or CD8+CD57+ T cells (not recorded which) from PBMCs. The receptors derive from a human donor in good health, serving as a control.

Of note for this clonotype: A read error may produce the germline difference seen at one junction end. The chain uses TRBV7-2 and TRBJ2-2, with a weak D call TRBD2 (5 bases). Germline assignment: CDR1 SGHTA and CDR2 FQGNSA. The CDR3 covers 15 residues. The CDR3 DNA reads TGTGCCAGCACCCTGGCCCCGGCGAACAACGGGGAGATGTTTTTT. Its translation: CASTLAPANNGEMFF. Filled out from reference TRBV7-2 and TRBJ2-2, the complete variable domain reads GAGVSQSPSNKVTEKGKDVELRCDPISGHTALYWYRQSLGQGLEFLIYFQGNSAPDKSGLPSDRFSAERTGGSVSTLTIQRTQQEDSAVYLCASTLAPANNGEMFFGEGSRLTVL.

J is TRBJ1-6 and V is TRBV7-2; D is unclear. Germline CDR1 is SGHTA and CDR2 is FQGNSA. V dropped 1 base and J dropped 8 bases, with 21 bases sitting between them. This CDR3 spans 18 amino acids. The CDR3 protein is CASSLVVPSWVGDSPLHF. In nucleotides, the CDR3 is TGTGCCAGCAGCTTAGTAGTCCCCTCTTGGGTGGGTGATTCACCCCTCCACTTT.

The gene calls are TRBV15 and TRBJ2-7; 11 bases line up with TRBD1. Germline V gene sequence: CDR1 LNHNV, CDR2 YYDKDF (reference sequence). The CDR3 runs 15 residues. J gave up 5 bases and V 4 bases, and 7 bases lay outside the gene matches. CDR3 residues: CATSKPGQGVNEQYF. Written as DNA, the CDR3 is TGTGCCACCAGCAAACCGGGACAGGGGGTAAACGAGCAGTACTTC.

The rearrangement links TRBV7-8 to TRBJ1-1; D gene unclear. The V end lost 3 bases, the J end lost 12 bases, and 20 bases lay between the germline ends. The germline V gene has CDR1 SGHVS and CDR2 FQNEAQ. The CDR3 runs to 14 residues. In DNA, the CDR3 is TGTGCCAGCAGCTTCTTAGTTAACCAAGAGACACCTTTCTTT. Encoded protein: CASSFLVNQETPFF. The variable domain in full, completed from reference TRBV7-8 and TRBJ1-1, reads GAGVSQSPRYKVAKRGQDVALRCDPISGHVSLFWYQQALGQGPEFLTYFQNEAQLDKSGLPSDRFFAERPEGSVSTLKIQRTQQEDSAVYLCASSFLVNQETPFFGQGTRLTVV.

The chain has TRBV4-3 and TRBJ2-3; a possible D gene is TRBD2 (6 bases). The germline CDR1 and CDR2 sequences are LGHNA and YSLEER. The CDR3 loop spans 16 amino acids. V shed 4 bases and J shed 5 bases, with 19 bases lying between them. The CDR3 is CASSPTRTGVRDTQYF. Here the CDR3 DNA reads TGCGCCAGCAGCCCGACGCGGACGGGGGTACGAGATACGCAGTATTTT.

The CDR3 loop is CSASRDPLYEQYF. The CDR3 nucleotides read TGCAGTGCGAGCCGGGATCCCCTCTACGAGCAGTACTTC. This chain connects TRBV20-1 to TRBJ2-7, with D possibly being TRBD2 (5 bases). From germline, CDR1 is DFQATT and CDR2 SNEGSKA (reference sequence). The ends were cut back, 6 bases at V and 3 bases at J, with 15 bases in the middle. The CDR3 totals 13 residues.

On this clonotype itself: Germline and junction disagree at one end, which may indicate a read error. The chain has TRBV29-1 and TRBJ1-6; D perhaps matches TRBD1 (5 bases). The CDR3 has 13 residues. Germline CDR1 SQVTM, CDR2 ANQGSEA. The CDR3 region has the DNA TGCAGCGTGCGGTCCAGCGGGGGATCACCCCTCCAGTTT. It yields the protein CSVRSSGGSPLQF.

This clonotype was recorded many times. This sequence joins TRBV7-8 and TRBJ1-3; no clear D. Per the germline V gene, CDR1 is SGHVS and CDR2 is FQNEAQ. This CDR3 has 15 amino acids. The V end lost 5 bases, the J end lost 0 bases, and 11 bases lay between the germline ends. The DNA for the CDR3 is TGTGCCAGCAGCCCTCACAGTGCCTCTGGAAACACCATATATTTT. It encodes CASSPHSASGNTIYF.

The CDR3 bases are TGTGCCAGCAGCTCCCAGGGAGGGGGCGGCTATGGCTACACCTTC. As protein: CASSSQGGGGYGYTF. The gene calls are TRBV11-3 and TRBJ1-2; 7 bases agree with TRBD1. This CDR3 spans 15 amino acids. Germline trimming cut 4 bases from V and 4 bases from J; bases unmatched to any gene: 9. CDR1 is SGHNT, CDR2 YENEEA, per germline.

CDR3: CASSTRPSYGYTF. The CDR3 DNA follows: TGTGCCAGCAGCACCCGACCCTCCTATGGCTACACCTTC. V usage is TRBV5-4 and J usage is TRBJ1-2; D remains unclear. CDR3 size: 13 residues. V shed 4 bases and J shed 4 bases, with 11 bases lying between them. Germline CDR1 is SGHNT and CDR2 is YYREEE (reference sequence).

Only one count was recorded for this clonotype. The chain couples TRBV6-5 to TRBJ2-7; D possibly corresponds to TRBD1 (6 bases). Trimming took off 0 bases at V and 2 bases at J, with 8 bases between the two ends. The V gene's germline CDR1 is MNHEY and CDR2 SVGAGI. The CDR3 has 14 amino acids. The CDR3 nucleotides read TGTGCCAGCAGTTACTCGAGGGACACCTACGAGCAGTACTTC. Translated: CASSYSRDTYEQYF.

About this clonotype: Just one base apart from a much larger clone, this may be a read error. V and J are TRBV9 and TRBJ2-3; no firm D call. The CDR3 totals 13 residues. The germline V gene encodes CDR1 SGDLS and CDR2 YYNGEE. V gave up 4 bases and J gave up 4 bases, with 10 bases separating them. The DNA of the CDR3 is TGTGCCAGCAGCATTGGGTTCCCAGATACGCAGTATTTT. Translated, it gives CASSIGFPDTQYF.

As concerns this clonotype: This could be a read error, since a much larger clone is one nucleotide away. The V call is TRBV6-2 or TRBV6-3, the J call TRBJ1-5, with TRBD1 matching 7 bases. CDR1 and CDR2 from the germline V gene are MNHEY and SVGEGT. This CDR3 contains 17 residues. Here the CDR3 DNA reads TGTGCCAGCAGTCGATTGACCGGGACAGTGATAGATCATCCCCAGCATTTT. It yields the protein CASSRLTGTVIDHPQHF.

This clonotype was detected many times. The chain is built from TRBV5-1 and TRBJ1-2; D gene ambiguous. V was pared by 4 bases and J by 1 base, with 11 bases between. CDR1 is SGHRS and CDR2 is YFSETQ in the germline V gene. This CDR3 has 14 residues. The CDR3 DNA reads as TGCGCCAGCAGCCCATCGACGGTTAACTATGGCTACACCTTC. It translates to CASSPSTVNYGYTF.